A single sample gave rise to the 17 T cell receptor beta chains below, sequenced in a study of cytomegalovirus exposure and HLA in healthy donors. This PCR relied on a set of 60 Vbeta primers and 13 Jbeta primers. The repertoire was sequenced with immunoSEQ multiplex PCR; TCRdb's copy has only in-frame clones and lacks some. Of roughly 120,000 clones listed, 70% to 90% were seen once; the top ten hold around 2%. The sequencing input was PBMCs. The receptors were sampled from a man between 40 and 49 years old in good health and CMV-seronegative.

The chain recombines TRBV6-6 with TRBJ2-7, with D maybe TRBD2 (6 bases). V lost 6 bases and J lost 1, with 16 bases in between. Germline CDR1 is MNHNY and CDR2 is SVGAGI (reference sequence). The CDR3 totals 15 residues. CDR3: CASRTSPGLSYEQYF. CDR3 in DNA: TGTGCCAGCAGGACCTCTCCGGGACTTTCCTACGAGCAGTACTTC.

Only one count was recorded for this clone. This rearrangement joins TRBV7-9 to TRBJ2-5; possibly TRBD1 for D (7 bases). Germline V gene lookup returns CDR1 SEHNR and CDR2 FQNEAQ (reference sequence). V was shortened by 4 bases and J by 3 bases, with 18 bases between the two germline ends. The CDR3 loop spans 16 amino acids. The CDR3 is CASSSRGRQGKETQYF. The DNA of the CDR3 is TGTGCCAGCAGCTCACGGGGGAGACAGGGAAAAGAGACCCAGTACTTC.

CDR3 in amino acids: CASSPRLTSGVETQYF. CDR3 bases: TGTGCCAGCAGCCCCCGTTTGACTAGCGGGGTAGAGACCCAGTACTTC. The chain links TRBV5-6 to TRBJ2-5, with 11 bases aligning to TRBD2. There are 16 residues in the CDR3. The J segment lost 4 bases and the V segment lost 4 bases, leaving 9 bases of the junction unmatched. CDR1 is SGHDT, CDR2 YYEEEE, per germline.

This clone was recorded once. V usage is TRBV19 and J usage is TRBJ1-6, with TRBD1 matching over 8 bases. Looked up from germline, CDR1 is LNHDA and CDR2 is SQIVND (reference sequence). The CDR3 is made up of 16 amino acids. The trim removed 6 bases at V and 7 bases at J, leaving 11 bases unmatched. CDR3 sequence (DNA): TGTGCCAGTAGGGAAAATGGACAGGGAGGGAATTCACCCCTCCACTTT. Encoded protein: CASRENGQGGNSPLHF.

CDR3 bases: TGCGCCAGCAGCCAAAGCCCCACAGCGGGGGCCCAAAATGAGCAGTTCTTC. Translating it yields CASSQSPTAGAQNEQFF. V gene TRBV4-1 combines with J gene TRBJ2-1; 8 nucleotides match TRBD2. The CDR3 is 17 amino acids. CDR1 MGHRA and CDR2 YSYEKL come from the germline V gene. V shed 2 bases, J shed 7 bases, and the junction held 13 bases outside the gene matches.

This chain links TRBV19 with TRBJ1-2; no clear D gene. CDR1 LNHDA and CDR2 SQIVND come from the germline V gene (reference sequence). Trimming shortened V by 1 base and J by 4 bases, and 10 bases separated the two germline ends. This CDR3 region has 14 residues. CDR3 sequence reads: CASSIVGRPYGYTF. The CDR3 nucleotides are TGTGCCAGTAGTATAGTTGGCAGGCCCTATGGCTACACCTTC.

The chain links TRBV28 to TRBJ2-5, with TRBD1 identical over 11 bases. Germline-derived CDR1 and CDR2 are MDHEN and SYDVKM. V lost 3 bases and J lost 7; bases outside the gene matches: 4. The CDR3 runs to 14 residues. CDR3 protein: CASSFRGQGVTQYF. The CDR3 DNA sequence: TGTGCCAGCAGTTTCCGGGGACAGGGGGTGACCCAGTACTTC.

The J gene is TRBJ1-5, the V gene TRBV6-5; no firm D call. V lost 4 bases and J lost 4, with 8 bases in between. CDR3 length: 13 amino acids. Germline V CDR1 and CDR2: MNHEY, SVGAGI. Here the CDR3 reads CASSSSRNQPQHF. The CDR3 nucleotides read TGTGCCAGCAGTTCATCTCGGAATCAGCCCCAGCATTTT.

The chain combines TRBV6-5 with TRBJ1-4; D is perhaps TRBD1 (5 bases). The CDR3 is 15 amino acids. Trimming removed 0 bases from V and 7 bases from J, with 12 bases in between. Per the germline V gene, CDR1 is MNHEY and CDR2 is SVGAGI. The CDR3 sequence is CASSYSGEVGEKLFF. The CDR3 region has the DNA TGTGCCAGCAGTTACTCAGGGGAAGTTGGTGAAAAACTGTTTTTT.

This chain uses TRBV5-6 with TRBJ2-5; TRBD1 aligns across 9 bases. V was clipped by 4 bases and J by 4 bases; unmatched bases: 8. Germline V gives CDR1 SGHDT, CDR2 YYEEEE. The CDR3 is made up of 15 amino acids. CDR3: CASSGAGQGLETQYF. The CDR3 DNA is TGTGCCAGCAGCGGGGCGGGACAGGGTTTAGAGACCCAGTACTTC.

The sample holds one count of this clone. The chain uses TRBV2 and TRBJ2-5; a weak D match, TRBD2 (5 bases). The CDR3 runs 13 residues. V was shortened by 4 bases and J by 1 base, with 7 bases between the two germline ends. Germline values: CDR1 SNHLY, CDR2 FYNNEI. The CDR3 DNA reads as TGTGCCAGCAGTGGGGAGCGCCAAGAGACCCAGTACTTC. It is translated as CASSGERQETQYF.

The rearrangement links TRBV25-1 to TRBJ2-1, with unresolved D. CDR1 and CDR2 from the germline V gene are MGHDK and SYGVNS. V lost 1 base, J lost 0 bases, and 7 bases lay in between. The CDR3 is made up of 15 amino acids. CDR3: CASSESGSSYNEQFF. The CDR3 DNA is TGTGCCAGCAGTGAATCTGGTAGCTCCTACAATGAGCAGTTCTTC. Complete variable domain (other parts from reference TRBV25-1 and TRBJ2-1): EADIYQTPRYLVIGTGKKITLECSQTMGHDKMYWYQQDPGMELHLIHYSYGVNSTEKGDLSSESTVSRIRTEHFPLTLESARPSHTSQYLCASSESGSSYNEQFFGPGTRLTVL.

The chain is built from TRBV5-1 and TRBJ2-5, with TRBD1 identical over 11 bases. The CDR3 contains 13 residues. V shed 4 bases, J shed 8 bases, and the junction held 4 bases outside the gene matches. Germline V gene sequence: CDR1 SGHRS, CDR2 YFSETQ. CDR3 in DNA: TGCGCCAGCAGCAGGGGGACAGGGGGAACCCAGTACTTC. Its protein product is CASSRGTGGTQYF.

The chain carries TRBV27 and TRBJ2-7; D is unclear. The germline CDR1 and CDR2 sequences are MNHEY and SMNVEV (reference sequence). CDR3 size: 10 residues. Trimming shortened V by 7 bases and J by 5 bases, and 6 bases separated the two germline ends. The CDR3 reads CASKINEQYF. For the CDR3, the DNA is TGTGCCAGCAAAATAAACGAGCAGTACTTC.

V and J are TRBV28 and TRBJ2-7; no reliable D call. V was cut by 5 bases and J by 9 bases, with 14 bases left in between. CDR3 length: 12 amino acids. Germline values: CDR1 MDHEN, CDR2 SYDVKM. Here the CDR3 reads CASSPSRLGQYF. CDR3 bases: TGTGCCAGCAGTCCCTCCCGACTCGGGCAGTACTTC. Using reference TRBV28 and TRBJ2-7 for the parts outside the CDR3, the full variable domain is DVKVTQSSRYLVKRTGEKVFLECVQDMDHENMFWYRQDPGLGLRLIYFSYDVKMKEKGDIPEGYSVSREKKERFSLILESASTNQTSMYLCASSPSRLGQYFGPGTRLTVT.

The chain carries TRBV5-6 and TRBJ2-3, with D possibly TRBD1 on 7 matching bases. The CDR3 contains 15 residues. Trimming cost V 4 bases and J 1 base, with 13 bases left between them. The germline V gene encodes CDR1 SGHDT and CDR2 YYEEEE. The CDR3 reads CASSRPRGGTDTQYF. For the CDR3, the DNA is TGTGCCAGCAGCCGGCCCAGGGGGGGCACAGATACGCAGTATTTT.

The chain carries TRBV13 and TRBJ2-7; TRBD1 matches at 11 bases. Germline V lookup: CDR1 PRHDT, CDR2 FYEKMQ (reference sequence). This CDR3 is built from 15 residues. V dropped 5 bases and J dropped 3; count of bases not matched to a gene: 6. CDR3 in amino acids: CASSLPGTGGYEQYF. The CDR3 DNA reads TGTGCCAGCAGCCTCCCCGGGACAGGGGGCTACGAGCAGTACTTC. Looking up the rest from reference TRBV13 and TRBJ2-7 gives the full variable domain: AAGVIQSPRHLIKEKRETATLKCYPIPRHDTVYWYQQGPGQDPQFLISFYEKMQSDKGSIPDRFSAQQFSDYHSELNMSSLELGDSALYFCASSLPGTGGYEQYFGPGTRLTVT.